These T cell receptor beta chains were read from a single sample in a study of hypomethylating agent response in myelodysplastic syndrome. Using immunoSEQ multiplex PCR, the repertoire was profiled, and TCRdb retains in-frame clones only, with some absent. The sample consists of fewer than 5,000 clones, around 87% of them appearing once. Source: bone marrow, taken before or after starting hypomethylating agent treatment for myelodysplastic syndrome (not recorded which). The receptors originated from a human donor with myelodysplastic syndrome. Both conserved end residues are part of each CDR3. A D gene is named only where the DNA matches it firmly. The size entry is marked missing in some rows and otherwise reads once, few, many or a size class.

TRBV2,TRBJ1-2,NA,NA,TGTGCCAGTCTAGAGGGAACTAACTATGGCTACACCTTC,CASLEGTNYGYTF
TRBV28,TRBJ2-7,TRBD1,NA,TGTGCCAGCAGTTCACCTTCCGGGACAGCTTACGAGCAGTACTTC,CASSSPSGTAYEQYF
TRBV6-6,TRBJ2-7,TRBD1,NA,TGTGCCAGCAGTTTGGGACAGGGGGTTTCCGAGCAGTACTTC,CASSLGQGVSEQYF
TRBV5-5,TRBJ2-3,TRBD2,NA,TGTGCCAGCAGCGGGTATGGGGGGGTCTCCACAGATACGCAGTATTTT,CASSGYGGVSTDTQYF
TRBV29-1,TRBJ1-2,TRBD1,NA,TGCAGCGTTCCACGACAGGGGGCCGTCGATGGCTACACCTTC,CSVPRQGAVDGYTF
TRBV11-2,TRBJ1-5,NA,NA,TGTGCCAGCAGCTTAGGATCATTTCAGCCCCAGCATTTT,CASSLGSFQPQHF
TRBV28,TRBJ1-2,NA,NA,TGTGCCAGCAGTGTACAGGTTGGCTATGGCTACACCTTC,CASSVQVGYGYTF
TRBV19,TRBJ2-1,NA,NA,TGTGCCAGTAGTATCCCTTGGAGAGGGGAGCAGTTCTTC,CASSIPWRGEQFF
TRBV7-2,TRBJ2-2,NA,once,TGTGCCAGCGGCTTAGCCGCGGCCACCGGGGAGCTGTTTTTT,CASGLAAATGELFF
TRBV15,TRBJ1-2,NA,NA,TGTGCCACCAGCGGCAGGAACTATGGCTACACCTTC,CATSGRNYGYTF
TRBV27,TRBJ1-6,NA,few,TGTGCCAGCAGTCCCGGGACACTTCATTCACCCCTCCACTTT,CASSPGTLHSPLHF
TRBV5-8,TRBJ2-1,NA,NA,TGTGCCAGCAGCCCCTTAGAGGCCCGATACAATGAGCAGTTCTTC,CASSPLEARYNEQFF
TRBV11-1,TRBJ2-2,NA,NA,TGTGCCAGCAGCCGTGGGACGCTCGAGAACACCGGGGAGCTGTTTTTT,CASSRGTLENTGELFF
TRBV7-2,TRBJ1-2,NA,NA,TGTGCCAGCAGCTCAGCACCACTCCCGGGAGGTGGAGGCTACACCTTC,CASSSAPLPGGGGYTF
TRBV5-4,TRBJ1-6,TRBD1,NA,TGTGCCAGCAGTTCGACAGGGCCAGGGTCACCCCTCCACTTT,CASSSTGPGSPLHF
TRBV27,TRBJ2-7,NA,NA,TGTGCCAGCAGTTACCGGGCGGACTCCTACGAGCAGTACTTC,CASSYRADSYEQYF
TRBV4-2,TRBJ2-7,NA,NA,TGTGCCAGCAGCCAGGGATTTTACGAGCAGTACTTC,CASSQGFYEQYF
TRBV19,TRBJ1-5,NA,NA,TGTGCCAGTAGTATTGGGGGGGATAATCAGCCCCAGCATTTT,CASSIGGDNQPQHF
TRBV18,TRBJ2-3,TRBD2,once,TGTGCCAGCTCAGAACTAGCGGCCCCTTTGGATACGCAGTATTTT,CASSELAAPLDTQYF
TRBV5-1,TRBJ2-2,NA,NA,TGCGCCAGCAGCTTGGGGGACCCCCAGACCGGGGAGCTGTTTTTT,CASSLGDPQTGELFF
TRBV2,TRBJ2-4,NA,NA,TGTGCCAGCTTTAACGGAGGAATAGCCAAAAACATTCAGTACTTC,CASFNGGIAKNIQYF
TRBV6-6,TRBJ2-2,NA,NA,TGTGCCGCCGTTCGGGGGAGCGGGGAGCTGTTTTTT,CAAVRGSGELFF
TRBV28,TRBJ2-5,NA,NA,TGTGCCAGCACCCTCCAAGAGACCCAGTACTTC,CASTLQETQYF
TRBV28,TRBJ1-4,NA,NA,TGTGCCAGCAGTTTAGTCGGGGATGCAACTAATGAAAAACTGTTTTTT,CASSLVGDATNEKLFF
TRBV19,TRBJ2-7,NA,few,TGTGCCAGTAGTCAGGACATAGCCTACGAGCAGTACTTC,CASSQDIAYEQYF
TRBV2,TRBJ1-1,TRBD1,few,TGTGCCGGCTCCCTACAGGGGATGAACACTGAAGCTTTCTTT,CAGSLQGMNTEAFF
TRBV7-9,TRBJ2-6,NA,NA,TGTGCCAGCAGCCCTCCCAGGGGCTCTGGGGCCAACGTCCTGACTTTC,CASSPPRGSGANVLTF
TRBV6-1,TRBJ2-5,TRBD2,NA,TGTGCCAGCAGATACGGGACTAGCGGGGGAGAGACCCAGTACTTC,CASRYGTSGGETQYF
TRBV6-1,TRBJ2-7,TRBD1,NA,TGTGCCAGCAGTGCGGACAGGGGGGGGACTAGTAACTACGAGCAGTACTTC,CASSADRGGTSNYEQYF
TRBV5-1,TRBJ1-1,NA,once,TGCGCCAGCAGCCCCCGGGCGGGCGAGAGGGAAGCTTTCTTT,CASSPRAGEREAFF
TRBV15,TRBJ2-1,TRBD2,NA,TGTGCCACCAGTCCTAGACTAGCGGGATCCCCCCAGTTCTTC,CATSPRLAGSPQFF
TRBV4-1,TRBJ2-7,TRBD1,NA,TGCGCCAGCAGCCAAGCTCCGGGACAGACCTACGAGCAGTACTTC,CASSQAPGQTYEQYF
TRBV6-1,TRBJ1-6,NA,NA,TGTGCCAGCGGGGGTCGATCCTTTAATTCACCCCTCCACTTT,CASGGRSFNSPLHF
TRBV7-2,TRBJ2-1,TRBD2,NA,TGTGCCAGCAGCTTAGCGTGGCTAGCGGTAGGGTACAATGAGCAGTTCTTC,CASSLAWLAVGYNEQFF
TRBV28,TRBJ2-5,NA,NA,TGTGCCAGCAGTTCACCTACAACGGAGACCCAGTACTTC,CASSSPTTETQYF
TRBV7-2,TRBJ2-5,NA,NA,TGTGCCAGCAGCTTAGGGGGCGGGGTCAGGGAGACCCAGTACTTC,CASSLGGGVRETQYF
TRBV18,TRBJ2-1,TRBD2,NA,TGTGCCAGCTCACCGGCCGGGACTAGCGAGCAGTTCTTC,CASSPAGTSEQFF
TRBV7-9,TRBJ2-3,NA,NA,TGTGCCAGCAGCTTAGACCTGCAGGGGAATACGCAGTATTTT,CASSLDLQGNTQYF
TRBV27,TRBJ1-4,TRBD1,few,TGTGCCAGCAGTGTGGGACAGGGTCCCTTCAAAAAACTGTTTTTT,CASSVGQGPFKKLFF
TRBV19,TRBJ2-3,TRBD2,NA,TGTGCCACTTCAGGACTAGCGGGAGGCGCAGATACGCAGTATTTT,CATSGLAGGADTQYF
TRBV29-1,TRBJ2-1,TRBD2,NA,TGCAGCGTCCCCGGGACTACCTACTACAATGAGCAGTTCTTC,CSVPGTTYYNEQFF
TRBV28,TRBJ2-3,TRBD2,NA,TGTGCCAGCAGCAACAGAGCGGGAGCGGATACGCAGTATTTT,CASSNRAGADTQYF
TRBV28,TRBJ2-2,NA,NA,TGTGCCAGCAAACTCACGGGATACGGGGAGCTGTTTTTT,CASKLTGYGELFF
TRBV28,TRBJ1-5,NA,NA,TGTGCCAGCAGGCCCTTCAGGGCCGGGGGCAATCAGCCCCAGCATTTT,CASRPFRAGGNQPQHF
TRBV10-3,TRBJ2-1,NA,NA,TGTGCCATCAGTGAGTCGCGTGGGAGCTCCTACAATGAGCAGTTCTTC,CAISESRGSSYNEQFF
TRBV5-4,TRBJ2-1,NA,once,TGTGCCAGCAGCTCGGGAGTCTATGAGCAGTTCTTC,CASSSGVYEQFF
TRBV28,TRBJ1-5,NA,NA,TGTGCCAGCAGTTTGCCCGGAAATCAGCCCCAGCATTTT,CASSLPGNQPQHF
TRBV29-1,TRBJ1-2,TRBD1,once,TGCAGCGTCGGGGACAGGGCTGAGGGCTACACCTTC,CSVGDRAEGYTF
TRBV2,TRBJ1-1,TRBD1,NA,TGTGCCACCCGGACAGGCCTGATGAACACTGAAGCTTTCTTT,CATRTGLMNTEAFF
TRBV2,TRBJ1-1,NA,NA,TGTGCCAGCAGTGATCCGATGAACACTGAAGCTTTCTTT,CASSDPMNTEAFF
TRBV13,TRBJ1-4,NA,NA,TGTGCCAGCAGCTTATTGGGGGCGGGTATTACTAATGAAAAACTGTTTTTT,CASSLLGAGITNEKLFF
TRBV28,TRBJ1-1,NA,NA,TGTGCCAGCAGTTTCCCCACCCTGAGGACCATGAACACTGAAGCTTTCTTT,CASSFPTLRTMNTEAFF
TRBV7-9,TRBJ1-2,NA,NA,TGTGCCAGCAGCTTAGTCGGGAACAGGGCTAACTATGGCTACACCTTC,CASSLVGNRANYGYTF